This T cell receptor beta chain was recorded in a study of blood T cells in healthy people across ages. As for the study in general: Template switching caught about one barcoded beta molecule for each two T cells.

Per individual sample, total RNA of at least 5.5 micrograms was extracted. This clonotype has more than one count but fewer than ten. Trimming at V came to 3 bases and at J to 4 bases, leaving 5 bases not matched to a gene. The CDR3 is made up of 15 amino acids. The germline V gene has CDR1 KGHSH and CDR2 LQKENI. A sample-barcoded 5' primer and a J-beta primer mix were used in a second PCR of about 7 to 12 cycles. Every single cDNA molecule received a tag from a template-switch adaptor with 12 random nucleotides. One entry per CDR3 protein, called by TCRdb with MiXCR from the 5' RACE reads. The profile shows fewer than 800,000 distinct CDR3 sequences, roughly 25% of them singletons. Another study also made use of these data, one on T cells of mothers and their children.

The sample was blood. This TCR derives from a boy aged 5 to 17 in good health. The chain carries TRBV18 and TRBJ2-3, with 9 bases fitting TRBD2. In nucleotides, the CDR3 is TGTGCCAGCTCACCTATAGCGGGAGCTCCAGATACGCAGTATTTT. Protein product: CASSPIAGAPDTQYF.